This is a list of T cell receptor beta chains from one sample in a study of blood T cell repertoires in COVID-19. TCRdb keeps only in-frame clones here, not all; method: immunoSEQ multiplex PCR. Among roughly 260,000 clones listed, approximately 92% were seen once. Input material: peripheral blood. Receptor source: a person between 18 and 35 years old with COVID-19, enrolled during active disease. The CDR3 runs from the conserved cysteine through the conserved F or W. A D gene is named only where the DNA matches it firmly. A clone size is listed for some rows: how often the clone was seen (once, few, many), or a class if it is expanded.

j_call	v_call	d_call	cdr3_length	clone_size	cdr3_aa	cdr3_nt
TRBJ1-6	TRBV28	.	14	.	CASSLGRGNSPLHF	TGTGCCAGCAGCCTCGGCCGGGGAAATTCACCCCTCCACTTT
TRBJ2-1	TRBV3-1/TRBV3-2	TRBD2	14	.	CASSHGTNYNEQFF	TGTGCCAGCAGCCACGGGACTAACTACAATGAGCAGTTCTTC
TRBJ2-3	TRBV6-6	.	11	.	CASSNTDTQYF	TGTGCCAGCTCCAACACAGATACGCAGTATTTT
TRBJ2-2	TRBV19	TRBD2	16	.	CAIRGELAGETGELFF	TGTGCCATAAGAGGGGAACTAGCGGGAGAGACCGGGGAGCTGTTTTTT
TRBJ2-3	TRBV5-5	TRBD2	17	.	CASSLSWTSGDTDTQYF	TGTGCCAGCAGCCTCTCTTGGACTAGCGGAGACACAGATACGCAGTATTTT
TRBJ2-5	TRBV24-1	.	14	.	CATSDLRSVETQYF	TGTGCCACCAGTGATTTGCGGTCGGTCGAGACCCAGTACTTC
TRBJ2-7	TRBV6-5	.	13	.	CASSYSRGLEQYF	TGTGCCAGCAGTTACTCGAGAGGGCTCGAGCAGTACTTC
TRBJ2-1	TRBV2	.	14	.	CASSELARANEQFF	TGTGCCAGCAGTGAACTAGCCCGCGCCAATGAGCAGTTCTTC
TRBJ1-1	TRBV6-6	.	16	.	CASSSSLQGSDTEAFF	TGTGCCAGCAGCTCCAGCCTTCAGGGGAGTGACACTGAAGCTTTCTTT
TRBJ2-1	TRBV18	.	13	.	CASSPPAGDEQFF	TGTGCCAGCTCACCACCGGCCGGGGATGAGCAGTTCTTC
TRBJ2-7	TRBV6-1	TRBD2	13	medium-sized	CASSERAGGEQYF	TGTGCCAGCAGTGAAAGGGCGGGAGGAGAGCAGTACTTC
TRBJ1-1	TRBV15	TRBD1	14	.	CATSPGQWNTEAFF	TGTGCCACCAGCCCGGGACAGTGGAACACTGAAGCTTTCTTT
TRBJ2-5	TRBV2	.	15	.	CASSGAATGQETQYF	TGTGCCAGCAGCGGGGCGGCGACAGGCCAAGAGACCCAGTACTTC
TRBJ2-1	TRBV5-4	TRBD2	12	.	CALSSGDNEQFF	TGTGCCCTTTCGAGCGGGGACAATGAGCAGTTCTTC
TRBJ2-7	TRBV5-6	.	15	.	CASSAVGRGSYEQYF	TGTGCCAGCAGCGCCGTGGGGAGAGGCTCCTACGAGCAGTACTTC
TRBJ1-4	TRBV11-2	.	15	.	CASSSAPGGTEKLFF	TGTGCCAGCAGCTCCGCCCCGGGGGGCACTGAAAAACTGTTTTTT
TRBJ1-5	TRBV2	TRBD1	15	.	CASRHTGGPDQPQHF	TGTGCCAGCAGACATACAGGGGGCCCGGATCAGCCCCAGCATTTT
TRBJ1-5	TRBV12-3/TRBV12-4	.	13	.	CASSDSTNQPQHF	TGTGCCAGCAGTGACAGTACCAATCAGCCCCAGCATTTT
TRBJ2-3	TRBV6-2/TRBV6-3	.	15	.	CASSYPSVGTDTQYF	TGTGCCAGCAGTTACCCTAGCGTAGGCACAGATACGCAGTATTTT
TRBJ1-2	TRBV5-5	.	12	.	CASSSSGYGYTF	TGTGCCAGCAGCTCCTCGGGCTATGGCTACACCTTC
TRBJ1-5	TRBV7-3	.	17	.	CASSFRPGQVLNQPQHF	TGTGCCAGCAGCTTCCGACCCGGTCAGGTTCTCAATCAGCCCCAGCATTTT
TRBJ2-3	TRBV4-1	.	15	.	CASSQEGGGSDTQYF	TGCGCCAGCAGCCAAGAAGGGGGGGGTTCAGATACGCAGTATTTT
TRBJ1-5	TRBV27	TRBD1	15	.	CASRSGTVSNQPQHF	TGTGCCAGCAGGTCCGGGACAGTAAGCAATCAGCCCCAGCATTTT
TRBJ2-1	TRBV11-2	TRBD2	17	.	CASSLSLLAGTYNEQFF	TGTGCCAGCAGCTTAAGTCTTCTAGCGGGAACCTACAATGAGCAGTTCTTC
TRBJ1-5	TRBV12-3/TRBV12-4	.	12	.	CASTRGNQPQHF	TGTGCCAGCACTCGGGGCAATCAGCCCCAGCATTTT
TRBJ2-2	TRBV25-1	.	16	.	CASSEWAGTNTGELFF	TGTGCCAGCAGTGAATGGGCAGGGACGAACACCGGGGAGCTGTTTTTT
TRBJ2-7	TRBV27	TRBD2	11	.	CAAGLGHEQYF	TGTGCCGCGGGACTAGGACACGAGCAGTACTTC
TRBJ2-3	TRBV6-5	TRBD1	14	few	CASRRTGSTDTQYF	TGTGCCAGCAGGAGGACAGGGTCAACAGATACGCAGTATTTT
TRBJ2-7	TRBV6-5	.	14	.	CASTLHLGSYEQYF	TGTGCCAGCACCCTACACCTAGGAAGCTACGAGCAGTACTTC
TRBJ1-4	TRBV3-1/TRBV3-2	.	14	.	CASSQGQGGEKLFF	TGTGCCAGCAGCCAAGGGCAGGGAGGTGAAAAACTGTTTTTT
TRBJ1-2	TRBV2	.	10	.	CASGTIGYTF	TGTGCCAGCGGGACAATTGGCTACACCTTC
TRBJ2-7	TRBV11-2	TRBD2	15	.	CASIEAGATSYEQYF	TGTGCCAGCATCGAAGCGGGAGCAACATCCTACGAGCAGTACTTC
TRBJ2-7	TRBV6-5	.	13	.	CASMALAHGEQYF	TGTGCCAGCATGGCCCTGGCTCACGGGGAGCAGTACTTC
TRBJ2-2	TRBV7-9	.	12	.	CASSNLGRELFF	TGTGCCAGCAGCAACCTGGGCCGGGAGCTGTTTTTT
TRBJ2-1	TRBV4-3	.	17	.	CASSQAIASEGSDEQFF	TGCGCCAGCAGCCAAGCTATAGCGTCGGAGGGTTCCGATGAGCAGTTCTTC
TRBJ2-7	TRBV28	.	16	.	CASSLYRGGAPYEQYF	TGTGCCAGCAGTTTATACAGGGGGGGGGCTCCTTACGAGCAGTACTTC
TRBJ1-6	TRBV14	.	13	.	CASSQGLRLPLHF	TGTGCCAGCAGCCAAGGACTCAGATTACCCCTCCACTTT
TRBJ2-5	TRBV5-1	.	14	.	CASSQQDSQETQYF	TGCGCCAGCAGCCAACAGGACAGCCAAGAGACCCAGTACTTC
TRBJ2-3	TRBV19	TRBD2	15	.	CASSTGLAGGDTQYF	TGTGCCAGTAGTACGGGACTAGCGGGAGGTGATACGCAGTATTTT
TRBJ2-3	TRBV9	.	14	.	CASSVARGTDTQYF	TGTGCCAGCAGCGTAGCGAGGGGCACAGATACGCAGTATTTT
TRBJ2-1	TRBV5-1	TRBD1	15	.	CASSLRDRGRDEQFF	TGCGCCAGCAGCTTGAGGGACAGGGGTAGGGATGAGCAGTTCTTC
TRBJ1-6	TRBV5-6	.	13	.	CASSFDSNSPLHF	TGTGCCAGCAGCTTTGACTCGAATTCACCCCTCCACTTT
TRBJ2-7	TRBV19	TRBD1	16	few	CASSPIYGTGNYEQYF	TGTGCCAGTAGTCCTATATACGGGACAGGGAACTACGAGCAGTACTTC
TRBJ2-3	TRBV27	TRBD2	16	.	CASSPSGRAMTDTQYF	TGTGCCAGCAGTCCTAGCGGGAGGGCGATGACAGATACGCAGTATTTT
TRBJ1-5	TRBV6-1	.	14	.	CASSESRQPQPQHF	TGTGCCAGCAGTGAATCGAGACAGCCCCAGCCCCAGCATTTT
TRBJ2-2	TRBV6-5	.	15	.	CASSPTRANTGELFF	TGTGCCAGCAGTCCGACGAGGGCGAACACCGGGGAGCTGTTTTTT